Listed below are T cell receptor beta chains from one sample, sequenced in a study of blood T cell repertoires in COVID-19. The repertoire was sequenced with immunoSEQ multiplex PCR; TCRdb's copy has only in-frame clones and lacks some. The sample lists more than 200,000 clones; about 86% were seen once. Material for sequencing was peripheral blood. Receptor source: a man older than 75 with acute or convalescent COVID-19. The CDR3 runs from the conserved cysteine through the conserved F or W. The order of the fields is J gene, V gene, D gene, clone size, CDR3 protein, CDR3 DNA. The D gene is left open where the match is weak. The size field is filled for only some rows; it gives once, few, many or a size class.

>TRBJ2-7|TRBV5-4|-|-
CASYRGGGIDGSYEQYF
TGTGCCAGTTACCGAGGGGGAGGGATCGATGGCTCCTACGAGCAGTACTTC
>TRBJ2-7|TRBV5-4|-|-
CASSLDWGLDEQYF
TGTGCCAGCAGCTTGGACTGGGGCCTGGACGAGCAGTACTTC
>TRBJ2-4|TRBV2|-|-
CASSQGGNIQYF
TGTGCCAGCAGTCAGGGCGGAAACATTCAGTACTTC
>TRBJ2-5|TRBV6-5|TRBD1|-
CATPPTGEETQYF
TGTGCCACCCCCCCCACAGGGGAGGAGACCCAGTACTTC
>TRBJ2-7|TRBV18|-|-
CASSPGHSGEQYF
TGTGCCAGCTCACCAGGGCACTCAGGCGAGCAGTACTTC
>TRBJ1-6|TRBV18|TRBD1|few
CASSLGTAYNSPLHF
TGTGCCAGCTCACTTGGGACAGCCTATAATTCACCCCTCCACTTT
>TRBJ1-2|TRBV5-6|TRBD1|-
CASSWDRGLYGYTF
TGTGCCAGCAGCTGGGACAGGGGGCTCTATGGCTACACCTTC
>TRBJ1-1|TRBV24-1|-|-
CATSDVGTAEAFF
TGTGCCACCAGTGATGTTGGGACTGCCGAAGCTTTCTTT
>TRBJ1-2|TRBV5-1|-|-
CASSLRGGRSHYGYTF
TGCGCCAGCAGTTTAAGGGGAGGGCGGTCTCACTATGGCTACACCTTC
>TRBJ1-2|TRBV7-8|-|-
CASSLAPAIYGYTF
TGTGCCAGCAGCTTAGCTCCAGCGATCTATGGCTACACCTTC
>TRBJ2-7|TRBV3-1/TRBV3-2|-|-
CASSQDRRVYEQYF
TGTGCCAGCAGCCAAGATCGGAGGGTCTACGAGCAGTACTTC
>TRBJ1-5|TRBV7-9|-|-
CASSLGGGLYSNQPQHF
TGTGCCAGCAGCTTAGGGGGCGGCCTTTATAGCAATCAGCCCCAGCATTTT
>TRBJ1-4|TRBV5-1|-|-
CASSLGGNNEKLFF
TGCGCCAGCAGCTTGGGAGGGAATAATGAAAAACTGTTTTTT
>TRBJ1-1|TRBV24-1|TRBD1|-
CATSDKGAKPTEAFF
TGTGCCACCAGTGATAAGGGGGCCAAGCCCACTGAAGCTTTCTTT
>TRBJ2-7|TRBV13|-|-
CASSLYQSGARSYEQYF
TGTGCCAGCAGCTTATACCAGAGTGGAGCGAGGTCCTACGAGCAGTACTTC
>TRBJ1-2|TRBV5-4|-|-
CASSTRGAGGYTF
TGTGCCAGCAGTACTCGGGGGGCGGGAGGCTACACCTTC
>TRBJ1-5|TRBV30|-|-
CAWSVTGSNQPQHF
TGTGCCTGGAGTGTAACGGGGTCCAATCAGCCCCAGCATTTT
>TRBJ2-7|TRBV4-2|TRBD2|-
CASSQDLAGVPEQYF
TGTGCCAGCAGCCAAGATCTGGCGGGGGTCCCCGAGCAGTACTTC